Detailed here is one TCR beta chain. At one boundary the junction diverges from the germline segment, which might be a read error. This sample is drawn from a study of cytomegalovirus exposure and HLA in healthy donors. The PCR was carried out with 60 Vbeta primers and 13 Jbeta primers. Assay: immunoSEQ multiplex PCR; the TCRdb copy retains only in-frame clones and omits some. Of under 110,000 clones detected, around 74% appear once; the ten largest clones hold approximately 2.1%. Per the germline V gene, CDR1 is SEHNR and CDR2 is FQNEAQ (reference sequence). The CDR3 sequence is 14 residues long. Sequences were obtained from PBMCs. The source is a woman aged 40 to 50 in good health and CMV-seronegative. The rearrangement links TRBV7-9 to TRBJ2-7; TRBD1 matches 11 bases. For the CDR3, the DNA is TGTTCCAGCAGCAACCGGACAGGGGGCCACGAGCAGTACTTC. As protein: CSSSNRTGGHEQYF.